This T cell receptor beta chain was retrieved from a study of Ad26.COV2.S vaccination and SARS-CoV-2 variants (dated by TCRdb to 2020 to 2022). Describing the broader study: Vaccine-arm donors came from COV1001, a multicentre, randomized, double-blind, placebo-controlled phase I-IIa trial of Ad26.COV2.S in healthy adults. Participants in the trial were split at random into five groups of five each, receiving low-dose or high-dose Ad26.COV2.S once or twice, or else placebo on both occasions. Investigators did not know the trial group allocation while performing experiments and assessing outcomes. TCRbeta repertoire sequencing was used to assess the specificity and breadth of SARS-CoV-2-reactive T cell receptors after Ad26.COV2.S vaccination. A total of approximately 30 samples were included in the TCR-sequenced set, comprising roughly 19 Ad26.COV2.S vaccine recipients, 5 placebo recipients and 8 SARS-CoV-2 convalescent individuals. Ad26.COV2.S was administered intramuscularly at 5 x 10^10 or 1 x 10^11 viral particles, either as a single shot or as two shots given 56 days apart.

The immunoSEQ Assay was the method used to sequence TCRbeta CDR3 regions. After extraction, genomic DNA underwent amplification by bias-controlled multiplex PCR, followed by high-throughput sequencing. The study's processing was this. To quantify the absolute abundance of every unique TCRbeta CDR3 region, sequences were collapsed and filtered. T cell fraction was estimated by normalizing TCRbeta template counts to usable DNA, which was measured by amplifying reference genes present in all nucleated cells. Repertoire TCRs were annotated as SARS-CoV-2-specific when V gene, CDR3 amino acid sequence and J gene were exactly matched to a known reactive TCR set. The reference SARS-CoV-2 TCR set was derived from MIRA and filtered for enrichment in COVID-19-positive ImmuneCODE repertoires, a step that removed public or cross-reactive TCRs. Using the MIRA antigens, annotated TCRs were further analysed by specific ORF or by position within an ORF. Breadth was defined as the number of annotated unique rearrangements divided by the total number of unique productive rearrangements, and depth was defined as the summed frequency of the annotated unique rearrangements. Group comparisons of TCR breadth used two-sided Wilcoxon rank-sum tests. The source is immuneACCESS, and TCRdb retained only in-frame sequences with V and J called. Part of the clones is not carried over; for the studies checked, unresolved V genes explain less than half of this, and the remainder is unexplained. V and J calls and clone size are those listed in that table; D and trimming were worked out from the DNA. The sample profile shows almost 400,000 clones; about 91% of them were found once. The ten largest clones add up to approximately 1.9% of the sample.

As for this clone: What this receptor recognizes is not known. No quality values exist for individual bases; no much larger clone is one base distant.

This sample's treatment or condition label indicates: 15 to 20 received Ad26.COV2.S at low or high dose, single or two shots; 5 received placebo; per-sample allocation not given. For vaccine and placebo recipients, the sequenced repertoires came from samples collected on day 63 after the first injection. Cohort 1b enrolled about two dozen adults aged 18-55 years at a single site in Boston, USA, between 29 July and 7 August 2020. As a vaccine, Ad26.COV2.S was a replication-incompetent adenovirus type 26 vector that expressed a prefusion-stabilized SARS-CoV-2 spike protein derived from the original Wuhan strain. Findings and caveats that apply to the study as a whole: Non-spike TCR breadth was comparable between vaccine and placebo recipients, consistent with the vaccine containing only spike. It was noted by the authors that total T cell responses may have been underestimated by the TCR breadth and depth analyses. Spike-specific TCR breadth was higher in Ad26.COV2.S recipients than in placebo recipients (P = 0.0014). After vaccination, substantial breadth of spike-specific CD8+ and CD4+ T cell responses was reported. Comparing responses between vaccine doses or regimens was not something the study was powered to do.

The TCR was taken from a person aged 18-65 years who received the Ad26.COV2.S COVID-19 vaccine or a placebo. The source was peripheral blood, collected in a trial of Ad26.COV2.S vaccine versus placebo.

The CDR3 region reads CASSRGTSGRPPYEQYF. At the DNA level, the sequence is TGCGCCAGCAGCAGGGGGACTAGCGGGAGGCCCCCCTACGAGCAGTACTTC. The rearranged segments are TRBV5-1 and TRBJ2-7; TRBD2 agrees with 15 junctional bases. From its cysteine to its phenylalanine, the CDR3 spans 17 amino acids. Only CDR3 DNA is held: 51 bases, read in frame from base 1. The germline V and J ends show losses of 4 bases and 2 bases respectively, and no gene match explains 7 bases of the junction. As encoded in the germline V gene, CDR1 is SGHRS while CDR2 is YFSETQ.